Shown below are 21 T cell receptor beta chains from a single sample sequenced in a study of T cells in localized non-small cell lung cancer (dated by TCRdb to 2020 to 2021). The method behind the library was the immunoSEQ multiplex PCR assay. The table was pulled from immuneACCESS by TCRdb, which kept in-frame rearrangements only. Such tables lose some clones; where checked, under half of the loss comes from unresolved V genes, and the rest has no known cause. A total of over 1,000 clones appear in this sample, 21% of them only once. Clones ranked in the top ten supply less than 25% of the sample. The source material was normal lung tissue next to the tumor, sampled before any cancer treatment. These receptor sequences come from a male donor at least 60 years old with stage III lung adenocarcinoma.

This clone is large by share. J is TRBJ1-3 and V is TRBV6-8; D possibly corresponds to TRBD1 (5 bases). The length of the CDR3 is 15 residues. Germline-derived CDR1 and CDR2 are MNHGY and SAAAGT. Trimming removed 2 bases at V and 9 bases at J, with 17 bases between. Written as DNA, the CDR3 is TGTGCCAGCAGTTACGAAGGGCGGGGGAGAAGCACCATATATTTT. Translation gives CASSYEGRGRSTIYF.

The chain carries TRBV6-8 and TRBJ1-1; possibly TRBD1 for D (5 bases). V was cut by 5 bases and J by 1 base, with 8 bases left in between. CDR1 is MNHGY and CDR2 is SAAAGT in the germline V gene. CDR3 length: 13 amino acids. CDR3 amino acids: CASSRDRNTEAFF. The CDR3 DNA is TGTGCCAGCAGTAGGGACCGGAACACTGAAGCTTTCTTT.

The chain carries TRBV6-8 and TRBJ1-1; D is unresolved. Trimming pared 6 bases from V and 1 base from J, leaving 6 bases between. The CDR3 is made up of 12 amino acids. Germline CDR1 reads MNHGY; CDR2 reads SAAAGT. The CDR3 nucleotides are TGTGCCAGCAGGAGACAGAACACTGAAGCTTTCTTT. It encodes CASRRQNTEAFF.

The chain uses TRBV30 and TRBJ2-5; 7 nucleotides line up with TRBD1. Germline V gene data show CDR1 as GTSNPN and CDR2 as SVGIG (reference sequence). V shed 1 base, J shed 1 base, and the junction held 3 bases outside the gene matches. The CDR3 contains 14 residues. The chain's CDR3 is CAWSGQGRQETQYF. The CDR3, as DNA: TGTGCCTGGAGTGGACAGGGACGCCAAGAGACCCAGTACTTC.

This clone qualifies as medium-sized. V usage is TRBV6-8 and J usage is TRBJ2-1; possibly TRBD1 for D (6 bases). With 0 bases removed from V and 12 bases from J, the gap between germline ends came to 15 bases. The germline CDR1 and CDR2 sequences are MNHGY and SAAAGT. There are 14 residues in the CDR3. CDR3 protein: CASSYSRSSRGQFF. In DNA form, the CDR3 reads TGTGCCAGCAGTTACTCGAGGTCCTCCAGGGGGCAGTTCTTC.

This clone was counted only a few times. The chain joins TRBV6-8 to TRBJ1-5; D gene ambiguous. The CDR3 is 13 residues long. V was pared by 6 bases and J by 4 bases, with 10 bases between. Germline values: CDR1 MNHGY, CDR2 SAAAGT. CDR3 sequence: CASSADKNQPQHF. The DNA for the CDR3 is TGTGCCAGCAGCGCTGACAAGAATCAGCCCCAGCATTTT.

This clone was detected only a few times. The chain has TRBV6-8 and TRBJ2-7; D is perhaps TRBD2 (7 bases). The CDR3 sequence is 15 residues long. Germline V CDR1 and CDR2: MNHGY, SAAAGT. Between the trimmed V and J ends, which lost 8 bases and 1 base, there was a span of 18 bases. CDR3: CASATEGGPSYEQYF. CDR3 DNA sequence: TGTGCCAGCGCAACGGAGGGGGGGCCTTCCTACGAGCAGTACTTC.

This clone has just a few counts. The chain carries TRBV6-8 and TRBJ2-7; the match to TRBD1 covers 7 bases. CDR3 length: 13 residues. V shed 6 bases, J shed 6 bases, and the junction held 8 bases outside the gene matches. CDR1 is MNHGY and CDR2 is SAAAGT in the germline V gene. CDR3 DNA: TGTGCCAGCAGGACGAACAGGGGCTCCGAGCAGTACTTC. Translation gives CASRTNRGSEQYF.

The chain is built from TRBV5-1 and TRBJ2-7; a weak D match, TRBD1 (6 bases). Germline V CDR1 and CDR2: SGHRS, YFSETQ. With 4 bases removed from V and 3 bases from J, the gap between germline ends came to 14 bases. This CDR3 spans 14 amino acids. Here the CDR3 reads CASSVSGTNYEQYF. In DNA, the CDR3 is TGCGCCAGCAGCGTCTCCGGGACAAACTACGAGCAGTACTTC.

Notes on this clone: Distinct nucleotide sequences in the sample also encode this CDR3. The chain employs TRBV5-1 and TRBJ2-7; 9 nucleotides align to TRBD2. Trimming took 0 bases from V and 4 from J; bases not matched to a gene: 2. This CDR3 spans 14 amino acids. Germline values: CDR1 SGHRS, CDR2 YFSETQ. The CDR3 sequence is CASSLGAGGYEQYF. The CDR3, as DNA: TGCGCCAGCAGCTTGGGAGCGGGGGGATACGAGCAGTACTTC.

Many counts were recorded for this clone. This chain links TRBV2 with TRBJ1-6; no clear D gene. The CDR3 is made up of 15 amino acids. Looked up from germline, CDR1 is SNHLY and CDR2 is FYNNEI. Trimming left V 8 bases short and J 0 bases short, with 11 bases between. CDR3 DNA: TGTGCCAGCCGGGCGATTAGCTCCTATAATTCACCCCTCCACTTT. It encodes CASRAISSYNSPLHF.

By share of the sample, this clone is large. The chain recombines TRBV11-3 with TRBJ1-1, with D unresolved. V gave up 4 bases and J gave up 1 base, with 10 bases separating them. CDR3 length: 14 residues. Germline CDR1 and CDR2: SGHNT and YENEEA. The CDR3 protein is CASSSPVPNTEAFF. In DNA, the CDR3 is TGTGCCAGCAGCTCCCCCGTCCCGAACACTGAAGCTTTCTTT.

The chain recombines TRBV19 with TRBJ2-7; 7 bases map to TRBD1. This CDR3 is 14 amino acids long. V lost 5 bases to trimming and J lost 2 bases; unmatched junction nucleotides: 6. From germline, CDR1 is LNHDA and CDR2 SQIVND (reference sequence). The chain's CDR3 is CASSFEQGTYEQYF. Written as DNA, the CDR3 is TGTGCCAGTAGTTTTGAACAGGGGACCTACGAGCAGTACTTC.

This clone was found a few times. This rearrangement joins TRBV6-8 to TRBJ1-2; a weak D match, TRBD1 (5 bases). Trimming cost V 4 bases and J 4 bases, with 10 bases left between them. The CDR3 is made up of 13 amino acids. Germline V gene data show CDR1 as MNHGY and CDR2 as SAAAGT. The CDR3 here is CASSFETAYGYTF. The CDR3 DNA reads as TGTGCCAGCAGTTTCGAGACAGCCTATGGCTACACCTTC.

The sample holds a few counts of this clone. This chain links TRBV6-8 with TRBJ2-7; D possibly corresponds to TRBD2 (5 bases). Trimming removed 6 bases at V and 3 bases at J, with 12 bases between. The length of the CDR3 is 13 residues. From germline, CDR1 is MNHGY and CDR2 SAAAGT. The CDR3 spells CASSLTGLYEQYF. CDR3 nucleotides: TGTGCCAGCAGCCTAACTGGACTCTACGAGCAGTACTTC.

This clone is large (0.1 to 1%) within its sample. This chain links TRBV11-3 with TRBJ2-5; 7 bases fit TRBD2. The germline V gene encodes CDR1 SGHNT and CDR2 YENEEA. This CDR3 comprises 15 residues. The V gene end was trimmed by 5 bases and the J gene end by 1 base; junction bases not matched to a gene: 7. CDR3 sequence: CASSPGRGSQETQYF. The DNA for the CDR3 is TGTGCCAGCAGCCCGGGGAGGGGAAGCCAAGAGACCCAGTACTTC.

The rearrangement joins TRBV11-3 to TRBJ2-2, with a weak D call TRBD2 (5 bases). The CDR3 totals 14 residues. CDR1 is SGHNT and CDR2 is YENEEA in the germline V gene. Trimming shortened V by 5 bases and J by 5 bases, and 12 bases separated the two germline ends. The CDR3 DNA sequence: TGTGCCAGCAGCAACGGGATTACTACCGGGGAGCTGTTTTTT. Protein product: CASSNGITTGELFF.

This sequence joins TRBV11-3 and TRBJ1-4; 9 bases are a match to TRBD1. V lost 1 base to trimming and J lost 1 base; unmatched junction nucleotides: 7. The CDR3 consists of 18 residues. Per germline, CDR1 SGHNT and CDR2 YENEEA. The CDR3 protein is CASSLVDRGIGTNEKLFF. The CDR3 DNA follows: TGTGCCAGCAGCTTAGTGGACAGGGGAATCGGAACTAATGAAAAACTGTTTTTT.

In this sample, this clone turned up a few times. The chain recombines TRBV30 with TRBJ1-5; 8 bases are a match to TRBD1. This CDR3 region has 12 residues. CDR1 is GTSNPN, CDR2 SVGIG, per germline (reference sequence). V was pared by 4 bases and J by 5 bases, with 1 base of the junction left unmatched. In nucleotides, the CDR3 is TGTGCCTGGAACAGGGGGGATCAGCCCCAGCATTTT. Amino acids: CAWNRGDQPQHF.

The chain joins TRBV19 to TRBJ1-2; possible D gene TRBD1, 5 bases. Germline CDR1 is LNHDA and CDR2 is SQIVND (reference sequence). Trimming removed 10 bases from V and 4 bases from J, with 16 bases in between. The CDR3 is made up of 13 amino acids. CDR3 sequence reads: CATVSGRGYGYTF. The DNA of the CDR3 is TGTGCCACCGTTTCAGGAAGGGGCTATGGCTACACCTTC.

The chain couples TRBV5-1 to TRBJ1-4, with TRBD1 as a possible D gene (6 bases). Trimming removed 4 bases at V and 8 bases at J, with 21 bases between. This CDR3 is 16 amino acids long. CDR1 SGHRS and CDR2 YFSETQ come from the germline V gene. CDR3 coding DNA: TGCGCCAGCAGCCCAGCCATTACAGGGTTGGGGGAAAAACTGTTTTTT. Encoded protein: CASSPAITGLGEKLFF.